Below are 24 T cell receptor beta chains sequenced from a single sample in a study of T cell repertoires in cytomegalovirus infection. TCRdb reanalysed the reads using MiXCR and keeps one entry per CDR3 protein. Of fewer than 1,000,000 distinct CDR3 sequences in the sample, 31% were seen once. The antigens for these receptors are not known. The material sequenced was cultured CD8+ T cells from PBMCs, taken from culture after CMV antigen stimulation. The origin of the receptors is a human donor in good health (CMV status not recorded). Some clones in this sample may be carry-over from other donors' samples.

This clonotype came up many times. The V gene is TRBV12-3 or TRBV12-4, the J gene TRBJ2-1; D is uncertain. The CDR3 covers 14 residues. Trimming removed 3 bases from V and 8 bases from J, with 14 bases in between. Here the CDR3 DNA reads TGTGCCAGCAGTTTCCGGTCAGAAAGGGATGAGCAGTTCTTC. Translating it yields CASSFRSERDEQFF.

The gene calls are TRBV12-3 or TRBV12-4 and TRBJ2-1; TRBD1 aligns across 7 bases. The ends lost 5 bases at V and 0 bases at J; junction bases unmatched: 7. The CDR3 contains 16 residues. The chain's CDR3 is CASSLVAGGSYNEQFF. In DNA, the CDR3 is TGTGCCAGCAGTCTAGTGGCAGGGGGCTCCTACAATGAGCAGTTCTTC.

As regards this clonotype: One end of the junction is discordant with germline, which a read error may explain. The chain has TRBV6-6 and TRBJ2-2, with TRBD1 identical over 10 bases. Germline V gives CDR1 MNHNY, CDR2 SVGAGI (reference sequence). The CDR3 is made up of 16 amino acids. The CDR3, as DNA: TGTGTCAGCACACACGACAGGGGGCGAGGAACCGGGGAGCTGTTTTTT. The encoded protein is CVSTHDRGRGTGELFF.

V is TRBV6-2 or TRBV6-3 and J is TRBJ1-2; D possibly corresponds to TRBD1 (5 bases). The germline V and J ends were trimmed by 5 bases and 2 bases, with 15 bases remaining between them. CDR1 is MNHEY and CDR2 is SVGEGT in the germline V gene. There are 15 residues in the CDR3. The CDR3 region is CASSADSYLNYGYTF. DNA of the CDR3: TGTGCCAGCAGTGCAGACAGCTACCTCAACTATGGCTACACCTTC.

The chain uses TRBV6-2 or TRBV6-3 and TRBJ1-5; no firm D call. Trimming took 5 bases from V and 5 from J, leaving 7 bases between them. CDR3 length: 12 residues. Germline V CDR1 and CDR2: MNHEY, SVGEGT. CDR3 sequence (DNA): TGTGCCAGCAGTCCCGAGTATCAGCCCCAGCATTTT. Residues: CASSPEYQPQHF.

This clonotype was picked up a small number of times. The chain combines TRBV11-2 with TRBJ1-4; no definite D call. The CDR3 is 15 amino acids. V was cut by 1 base and J by 1 base, with 7 bases left in between. Germline assignment: CDR1 SGHAT and CDR2 FQNNGV. CDR3 nucleotides: TGTGCCAGCAGCTTAGCAGGCAGAACTAATGAAAAACTGTTTTTT. This sequence encodes CASSLAGRTNEKLFF.

The chain links TRBV5-1 to TRBJ2-3, with D unresolved. The CDR3 length is 16 residues. Germline V gives CDR1 SGHRS, CDR2 YFSETQ. Trimming pared 0 bases from V and 0 bases from J, leaving 11 bases between. CDR3 region: CASSLELATSTDTQYF. CDR3 nucleotides: TGCGCCAGCAGCTTGGAACTGGCTACCAGCACAGATACGCAGTATTTT.

This clonotype has a count of ten or more. The chain employs TRBV12-3 or TRBV12-4 and TRBJ2-3; D is ambiguous. V lost 3 bases, J lost 1 base, and 8 bases lay in between. This CDR3 region has 14 residues. CDR3 DNA: TGTGCCAGCAGTTTTTTCGCTGGCACAGATACGCAGTATTTT. This codes for CASSFFAGTDTQYF.

This clonotype was counted a few times. The J gene is TRBJ2-7, the V gene TRBV27; perhaps TRBD2 as D (6 bases). Germline lookup yields CDR1 MNHEY and CDR2 SMNVEV (reference sequence). CDR3 size: 14 residues. V was cut by 5 bases and J by 5 bases, with 16 bases left in between. CDR3 nucleotide sequence: TGTGCCAGCAGTGCGGGGCCCTCCTGGGACGAGCAGTACTTC. It yields the protein CASSAGPSWDEQYF.

This chain connects TRBV7-8 to TRBJ2-2, with D possibly called TRBD1 or TRBD2 (6 bases each). The V end was cut by 2 bases, the J end by 7 bases, with 14 bases between. This CDR3 has 15 amino acids. From germline, CDR1 is SGHVS and CDR2 FQNEAQ. This CDR3 reads CASSLSGARVGELFF. Here the CDR3 DNA reads TGTGCCAGCAGCTTATCGGGGGCGAGGGTCGGGGAGCTGTTTTTT.

For the CDR3, the DNA is TGTGCCAGCAGTCACAACAGGGTGGTGGAGACCCAGTACTTC. Translation gives CASSHNRVVETQYF. This rearrangement joins TRBV27 to TRBJ2-5; tentatively, D is TRBD1 (6 bases). From germline, CDR1 is MNHEY and CDR2 SMNVEV (reference sequence). Between the trimmed V and J ends, which lost 5 bases and 5 bases, there was a span of 15 bases. This CDR3 comprises 14 residues.

The genes are TRBV2 and TRBJ1-6, with TRBD1 identical over 10 bases. Germline lookup yields CDR1 SNHLY and CDR2 FYNNEI. CDR3 size: 15 residues. Trimming at V came to 3 bases and at J to 10 bases, leaving 6 bases not matched to a gene. CDR3 residues: CASSDPGQGFSPLHF. For the CDR3, the DNA is TGTGCCAGCAGTGATCCGGGACAGGGGTTCTCACCCCTCCACTTT.

The J gene is TRBJ1-1, the V gene TRBV15; D is possibly TRBD1 (6 bases). Trimming took off 6 bases at V and 5 bases at J, with 13 bases between the two ends. CDR1 is LNHNV, CDR2 YYDKDF, per germline (reference sequence). The CDR3 contains 13 residues. The CDR3 here is CATRNRGGTEAFF. CDR3 DNA: TGTGCCACCAGAAATCGAGGGGGAACTGAAGCTTTCTTT.

This CDR3 reads CASSESGTLDPYF. The CDR3 bases are TGCGCCAGCAGTGAGTCCGGGACGCTAGACCCGTACTTC. This chain uses TRBV10-2 with TRBJ2-7; D possibly uses TRBD1 or TRBD2 (5 bases each). Germline-derived CDR1 and CDR2 are WSHSY and SAAADI. The V gene lost 0 bases and the J gene lost 12 bases, with 15 bases spanning the gap. The CDR3 length is 13 residues.

As concerns this clonotype: A much larger clone sits a single nucleotide away, making a read error possible. V usage is TRBV7-3 and J usage is TRBJ2-1; D gene uncertain. This CDR3 has 12 residues. CDR1 is SGHTA and CDR2 is FQGTGA in the germline V gene. The CDR3: CVSRSSYNEQFF. The CDR3, as DNA: TGTGTCAGTCGGTCCTCCTACAATGAGCAGTTCTTC.

The chain joins TRBV9 to TRBJ2-7; 7 nucleotides match TRBD2. Per germline, CDR1 SGDLS and CDR2 YYNGEE. The CDR3 spans 17 residues. Trimming cost V 0 bases and J 3 bases; bases outside gene matches: 12. In DNA, the CDR3 is TGTGCCAGCAGCGTAGTCGATGGTTGGTGGGGGGGCTACGAGCAGTACGTC. Amino acids: CASSVVDGWWGGYEQYV.

This clonotype showed up just a few times. The gene calls are TRBV6-1 and TRBJ2-7; a weak D match, TRBD2 (5 bases). The germline V gene encodes CDR1 MNHNS and CDR2 SASEGT. Trimming took off 6 bases at V and 1 base at J, with 13 bases between the two ends. This CDR3 has 14 residues. In DNA form, the CDR3 reads TGTGCCAGCAGCCACAACGCGGGTTCCTACGAGCAGTACGTC. Protein product: CASSHNAGSYEQYV.

This chain links TRBV5-6 with TRBJ1-5, with D unclear. This CDR3 is built from 13 residues. Trimming took off 4 bases at V and 6 bases at J, with 11 bases between the two ends. CDR1 SGHDT and CDR2 YYEEEE come from the germline V gene. The CDR3: CASSQSNGQPQHF. CDR3 nucleotides: TGTGCCAGCAGCCAAAGCAACGGTCAGCCCCAGCATTTT.

Remarks on this clonotype: Relative to the germline gene, one junction end is altered; a read error may explain this. The V gene is TRBV7-6, the J gene TRBJ1-2, with D tentatively TRBD1 (5 bases). CDR1 is SGHVS, CDR2 FNYEAQ, per germline. The CDR3 loop spans 16 amino acids. Written as DNA, the CDR3 is TGTGTCAGCAGCTTAGCCCTGGGGGGGGATGGGCATGGCTACACCTTC. As protein: CVSSLALGGDGHGYTF. The full variable domain, in which reference TRBV7-6 and TRBJ1-2 provide the parts outside the CDR3, is GAGVSQSPRYKVTKRGQDVALRCDPISGHVSLYWYRQALGQGPEFLTYFNYEAQQDKSGLPNDRFSAERPEGSISTLTIQRTEQRDSAMYRCVSSLALGGDGHGYTFGSGTRLTVV.

This chain connects TRBV5-6 to TRBJ1-5, with D possibly being TRBD1 (5 bases). The CDR3 runs 14 residues. CDR1 and CDR2 from the germline V gene are SGHDT and YYEEEE. Trimming shortened V by 2 bases and J by 4 bases, and 10 bases separated the two germline ends. The CDR3 nucleotides are TGTGCCAGCAGCTTCGGGAGACAGAATCAGCCCCAGCATTTT. It yields the protein CASSFGRQNQPQHF. Combining the CDR3 with reference TRBV5-6 and TRBJ1-5 gives the whole variable domain DAGVTQSPTHLIKTRGQQVTLRCSPKSGHDTVSWYQQALGQGPQFIFQYYEEEERQRGNFPDRFSGHQFPNYSSELNVNALLLGDSALYLCASSFGRQNQPQHFGDGTRLSIL.

This clonotype was picked up a small number of times. Here the CDR3 DNA reads TGTGCCATCAGTGAGTCGTCGGGGGGGGTCGCCTACAATGAGCAGTTCTTC. Translated, it gives CAISESSGGVAYNEQFF. The chain combines TRBV10-3 with TRBJ2-1; 8 bases match TRBD2. The CDR3 has 17 amino acids. Per the germline V gene, CDR1 is ENHRY and CDR2 is SYGVKD. With 0 bases clipped from V and 2 bases from J, the junction kept 6 bases outside the gene matches.

J is TRBJ1-2 and V is TRBV24-1, with TRBD1 as a possible D gene (5 bases). Trimming pared 11 bases from V and 1 base from J, leaving 19 bases between. This CDR3 contains 15 residues. Germline CDR1 KGHDR, CDR2 SFDVKD. CDR3 DNA sequence: TGTGCCATTCTTTGGACGGGGGGAAGTAACTATGGCTACACCTTC. Its protein is CAILWTGGSNYGYTF.

J is TRBJ1-1 and V is TRBV2; D is perhaps TRBD1 (5 bases). V was trimmed by 7 bases and J by 0 bases, leaving 18 bases between them. The length of the CDR3 is 16 residues. Per germline, CDR1 SNHLY and CDR2 FYNNEI. CDR3 bases: TGTGCCAGCAACGCCTTGCCGGGGCAAATGAACACTGAAGCTTTCTTT. It is translated as CASNALPGQMNTEAFF.

This chain uses TRBV13 with TRBJ1-3, with D possibly matching TRBD1 (6 bases). CDR1 is PRHDT and CDR2 is FYEKMQ in the germline V gene (reference sequence). V lost 1 base and J lost 3, with 13 bases in between. The CDR3 is 16 residues long. CDR3 sequence reads: CASSLAGGAVGNTIYF. CDR3 nucleotides: TGTGCCAGCAGCTTAGCTGGGGGGGCTGTTGGAAACACCATATATTTT.